This T cell receptor (beta chain) was captured in a study of cytomegalovirus exposure and HLA in healthy donors (dated by TCRdb to between 2016 and 2019). For context, the study as a whole: An earlier analysis of several hundred of the donors reported 276 Gb of sequence data and 90 million to 120 million unique TCR beta sequences obtained from about 170 million T cells. Genome-wide SNP genotypes for about 65% of the roughly 670 donors were used in a later genetic analysis, which treated that subset as a discovery cohort. The genetic ancestry cluster associated with self-reported Caucasian donors included about four fifths of the 398 genotyped donors. The study used immunosequencing to profile the T cell repertoires of hundreds of subjects and linked those repertoires to cytomegalovirus serostatus. Donor age, sex, ethnicity and CMV serostatus were compiled together with the repertoire data. HLA typing covered class I and class II loci at four-digit resolution. A later analysis re-analyzed previously published TCR beta repertoires from 666 donors and added high-resolution HLA genotyping to study TCR occurrence patterns. An early release that covered some 640 HLA-typed donors contained approximately 300 gigabases of sequencing data and tens of millions of unique TCR sequences. On average, around 200,000 unique TCR beta nucleotide sequences were sequenced per donor among several hundred genotyped donors of the cohort, with roughly 18% of those sequences being non-productive. The aim of the study was to test whether cataloging public T cell receptors could identify signatures of past pathogen exposure. Roughly five DR-DQ haplotypes were handled as single units for association and clustering because linkage in the cohort was strong. Rather than using new phenotypic data, the later analysis identified candidate immune exposures from TCR beta sequences and from how often those sequences occurred across donors. The study combined high-throughput TCR immunosequencing, statistical association of individual TCRs with disease status, and machine learning to predict cytomegalovirus infection status. All discovery cohort repertoires had been generated on a single sequencing platform. The number of donors typed differed by locus, with 629-630 for A, B, C, DRB1 and DQB1, around 500 for DQA1, some 570 for DPA1, and some 440 for DPB1. To decide whether each TCR beta V gene segment behaved as functional or pseudogenic, an earlier analysis of fewer than 750 of the donors relied on high-throughput TCR beta sequencing. In addition to the first cohort of approximately 670 subjects, a separate validation cohort of under 150 different subjects was used. Paper-wide results and their limitations: Immune exposure information for the cohort was limited to CMV serostatus. A later analysis reported that several top co-occurrence clusters appeared linked to parvovirus B19, influenza, CMV and Epstein-Barr virus. Because some donors lacked HLA typing at each locus, the association tests relied only on the typed subset. A further reported finding was that TCR beta sequences accurately predicted the HLA-A and HLA-B alleles for most subjects in the first cohort. In this cohort, only TCR beta chains were sequenced, and detectable features were limited by the absence of alpha or paired-chain data. Roughly 17 rarely observed V segments, including chromosome 9 orphons, were excluded from the earlier analysis of a few hundred of the donors because counts were too low. A few of the identified cytomegalovirus-associated TCR beta chains were confirmed in vitro to be specific for cytomegalovirus antigens. A cluster of highly shared sequence variants was judged likely to be a technical artifact of the sequencing pipeline. Strong co-occurrence of HLA alleles, especially DR and DQ, made assigning TCR associations to individual alleles difficult. An association between a missense DCLRE1C variant and V-gene and J-gene trimming of TCR beta chains was found in a later genetic analysis and replicated in an independent cohort. Some IMGT-functional V segments, including TRBV6-2 and TRBV6-3, could not be told apart with the 87-base-pair reads, so those segments were excluded. A later analysis found that HLA-associated TCR beta chains were more clonally expanded and had lower generation probabilities than equally common non-associated chains. Sequencing depth was assumed to be roughly uniform across donors in the presence/absence analyses, though that assumption may not hold. Most TCR sequences were seen in very few donors, while some public TCRs were found in many individuals. According to a later analysis, TCR association rates differed among HLA loci, with DRB1 alleles showing the most associated TCRs and HLA-C alleles showing the fewest. A later genetic analysis reported fewer N-insertions in productive TCRs among donors in an Asian-associated ancestry cluster than the roughly 700-donor mean. The authors suggested that the approach could potentially be generalized to other disease states and immunological phenotypes. Linkage disequilibrium might explain the correlated functional status among segregating V segments, but an unknown experimental factor could not be excluded. In a later analysis, some 17,000 TCR beta sequences were associated with specific HLA alleles at a false discovery rate of 0.05. The study listed 170 or so TCR beta chains as associated with cytomegalovirus. A later analysis found that most CMV-associated TCR beta chains appeared HLA-restricted, with HLA associations seemingly driven largely by CMV exposure. In both the original and validation cohorts, the classifier was reported to diagnose cytomegalovirus status with high specificity and sensitivity. Broadly in line with IMGT annotations, most TCR beta V segments showed up in productive rearrangements about 90% or about 30% of the time in an earlier analysis of roughly 590 of the donors.

Trimming removed 4 bases from V and 3 bases from J; the gene matches leave 9 bases unexplained. The germline V gene specifies SGHDT as CDR1 and YYEEEE as CDR2. There are 16 amino acids in the CDR3, from cysteine to phenylalanine inclusive. Solely the CDR3 DNA is kept, with 48 bases framed from the first base. The method behind the library was the immunoSEQ multiplex PCR assay. For the multiplex PCR, a mixture combining 60 forward primers for TCR Vbeta segments and 13 reverse primers for TCR Jbeta segments was used. A multiplex PCR assay on genomic DNA amplified the CDR3 region of rearranged TCR beta genes. Amplified TCR beta libraries were sequenced as 87-base-pair reads on the Illumina HiSeq System. The paper's data handling went like this. A later analysis tallied 75 million to 95 million unique TCR beta chains across the 600 to 700 repertoires, and about 10 million of those chains were shared by two or more donors. To remove PCR and sequencing errors, raw reads were error-corrected and collapsed into unique sequences using a nearest-neighbor algorithm that merged closely related sequences. Alignment of CDR3 sequences to IMGT reference sequences was used to assign V, D and J gene segments. For a sequence to be retained, a match of at least six nucleotides was required to both a V gene segment and a J gene segment. Rearrangements were classified as productive when the CDR3 lacked stop codons and remained in frame with V and J, and all other rearrangements were classified as non-productive. CDR3 was defined by IMGT convention, running from the second conserved V-encoded cysteine to the conserved J-encoded phenylalanine. Sequences without an unambiguous match to a single V gene segment were excluded from the earlier analysis of 500 to 700 of the donors. In an earlier analysis of several hundred of the donors, V segments were called functional above 56.7% productive rearrangements and were called segregating when the between-donor standard deviation exceeded 5%. A statistical classification framework was developed to diagnose cytomegalovirus status using the catalog of TCR beta chain sequences. In a later analysis, V and J genes were assigned by comparing TCR nucleotide sequences against IMGT/GENE-DB human TR gene sequences. A later analysis assigned CDR3 sequences and most-parsimonious VDJ recombination scenarios with the TCRdist pipeline. In a later analysis, every TCR beta chain was defined by the combination of its CDR3 amino acid sequence and its V-gene family, and reads without a unique V-gene family were dropped. To address suspected cross-contamination and a sequencing artifact, a later analysis removed over 500 highly shared, low-generation-probability nucleotide sequences. In a later analysis, a clonal expansion index for each public chain was calculated from normalized within-repertoire ranks of inferred template counts. In a later analysis, generation probabilities were computed with a VDJ recombination model fitted to out-of-frame rearrangements, and the resulting probabilities were checked against IGoR. In a later analysis, TCR-TCR, TCR-HLA and TCR-CMV co-occurrence was scored with hypergeometric tests, and a repertoire-size bias correction was applied to TCR pairs. False discovery rates were estimated in a later analysis by permuting HLA or CMV assignments 20 times. A later analysis grouped co-occurring TCRs with DBSCAN, adding TCRdist sequence similarity when clustering within HLA-allele-positive subsets. Repertoires with fewer than 30,000 or more than 120,000 public chains were left out of co-occurrence clustering, as were five repertoires with anomalous nucleotide sharing. TCRdb holds this immuneACCESS table with in-frame rearrangements only. Some clones are missing; in checked studies, unresolved V genes explain under half, and the rest has no known cause. The DNA gave D and trimming, while V, J and clone size come from that table. For this sample there are over 150,000 clones; almost 80% appear just once. The ten most abundant clones make up over 0.95% of the sample.

In total, more than 500 healthy bone marrow donors made up the cohort. Cohort members were all nominally healthy when sampled, although unrecorded immune exposures were likely present. The donor tested CMV seronegative and was one of the 352 seronegative cohort members. A peripheral blood sample was provided by each donor, and peripheral blood mononuclear cells were used for TCR beta sequencing. Genomic DNA extraction from the blood cell samples was performed with the Qiagen DNeasy Blood Extraction Kit. With regard to this clone: No antigen is known for it. Nothing much larger sits one base from this clone, and base qualities are not available.

The sequence joins TRBV5-6 to TRBJ1-2; the junction holds 10 bases that match TRBD1. The sequenced material came from PBMCs. This sequence was found in a woman aged 45-60 years in good health and CMV-seronegative. At the DNA level, the sequence is TGTGCCAGCAGCATTGGAAGGGGACAGGGGTACTATGGCTACACCTTC. Translated, it gives CASSIGRGQGYYGYTF.